This entry describes one TCR beta chain. The data are from a study of cytomegalovirus exposure and HLA in healthy donors. Vbeta (60) and Jbeta (13) primers were used in the PCR. Method: immunoSEQ multiplex PCR; TCRdb's copy keeps in-frame clones and lacks some. The sample yields about 160,000 clones, 80% to 90% seen once. This TCR was sampled from a man aged 50 or older in good health and CMV-seropositive. Sequenced: PBMCs.

For the CDR3, the DNA is TGTGCCAGCAGCCAGGGACTAGCGGGAGAAACGGGCACCGGGGAGCTGTTTTTT. This translates into CASSQGLAGETGTGELFF. V gene TRBV5-6 combines with J gene TRBJ2-2; 14 bases align to TRBD2. The germline CDR1 and CDR2 sequences are SGHDT and YYEEEE. CDR3 length equals 18 residues. Trimming removed 4 bases from V and 4 bases from J; junction bases left unmatched: 9.